One and the same sample provided the 21 T cell receptor beta chains below, sequenced in a study of T cell repertoires in cytomegalovirus infection. The antigens these receptors bind are not known. TCRdb re-derived calls from the reads in MiXCR, one entry per CDR3 protein. The sample holds approximately 310,000 distinct CDR3 sequences, 25% seen once. The sequences come from cultured PBMCs, collected from culture after CMV antigen stimulation. These receptor sequences come from a human donor in good health (CMV status not recorded). Some clones in this sample may be carry-over from other donors' samples.

This clonotype occurred a few times. The rearrangement uses TRBV7-2 and TRBJ2-1; TRBD2 might be the D (5 bases). The CDR3 contains 17 residues. Per the germline V gene, CDR1 is SGHTA and CDR2 is FQGNSA. Between the trimmed V and J ends, which lost 4 bases and 1 base, there was a span of 17 bases. CDR3 in amino acids: CASSSPTPSWSYNEQFF. The CDR3 DNA reads TGTGCCAGCAGCTCCCCGACCCCTAGCTGGTCCTACAATGAGCAGTTCTTC.

This rearrangement joins TRBV20-1 to TRBJ2-1, with TRBD2 matching 11 bases. The V gene end was trimmed by 1 base and the J gene end by 10 bases; junction bases not matched to a gene: 6. Germline V lookup: CDR1 DFQATT, CDR2 SNEGSKA (reference sequence). The CDR3 is made up of 14 amino acids. CDR3 DNA: TGCAGTGCTAGAGGACTAGCGGGATTAGGGGAGCAGTTCTTC. It codes for CSARGLAGLGEQFF.

In its sample, this clonotype was seen a few times. This chain connects TRBV6-2 or TRBV6-3 to TRBJ2-1, with D hard to call. The CDR3 runs 14 residues. V was pared by 7 bases and J by 1 base, with 11 bases between. From germline, CDR1 is MNHEY and CDR2 SVGEGT. As DNA, the CDR3 is TGTGCCAGCATCCCATGGGCTTCCTACAATGAGCAGTTCTTC. This sequence encodes CASIPWASYNEQFF.

This clonotype came up many times. The V gene is TRBV13, the J gene TRBJ1-1, with D uncertain. Trimming took 5 bases from V and 1 from J, leaving 11 bases between them. CDR1 is PRHDT and CDR2 is FYEKMQ in the germline V gene (reference sequence). CDR3 length: 14 amino acids. The CDR3 here is CASSRGKPNTEAFF. DNA for the CDR3: TGTGCCAGCAGCCGTGGGAAACCGAACACTGAAGCTTTCTTT.

This clonotype was detected many times. This chain connects TRBV7-9 to TRBJ2-7, with D tentatively TRBD2 (5 bases). Germline V gene lookup returns CDR1 SEHNR and CDR2 FQNEAQ (reference sequence). The CDR3 loop spans 13 amino acids. Trimming pared 3 bases from V and 3 bases from J, leaving 9 bases between. CDR3 coding DNA: TGTGCCAGCAGCTTTACCGGGAACTACGAGCAGTACTTC. The encoded protein is CASSFTGNYEQYF. Drawing the rest from reference TRBV7-9 and TRBJ2-7, the complete variable domain is DTGVSQNPRHKITKRGQNVTFRCDPISEHNRLYWYRQTLGQGPEFLTYFQNEAQLEKSRLLSDRFSAERPKGSFSTLEIQRTEQGDSAMYLCASSFTGNYEQYFGPGTRLTVT.

This clonotype was counted a single time. This chain links TRBV7-9 with TRBJ2-7; D gene uncertain. Trimming took 1 base from V and 5 from J, leaving 9 bases between them. CDR1 and CDR2 from the germline V gene are SEHNR and FQNEAQ (reference sequence). CDR3 size: 13 residues. CDR3: CASSLGRDDEQYV. In nucleotides, the CDR3 is TGTGCCAGCAGCTTAGGCCGAGACGACGAGCAGTACGTC.

The chain couples TRBV6-2 or TRBV6-3 to TRBJ2-3; possible D gene TRBD2, 6 bases. Deletions cut 6 bases from V and 4 bases from J, with 11 bases between. The germline V gene has CDR1 MNHEY and CDR2 SVGEGT. CDR3 length equals 13 residues. The CDR3 nucleotides are TGTGCCAGCAGCTTGTGGAGGGCAGATACGCAGTATTTT. Residues: CASSLWRADTQYF.

This clonotype was observed a handful of times. The chain employs TRBV6-5 and TRBJ1-1; D remains ambiguous. The germline CDR1 and CDR2 sequences are MNHEY and SVGAGI. Trimming removed 1 base at V and 11 bases at J, with 14 bases between. The CDR3 runs to 13 residues. CDR3 DNA: TGTGCCAGCAGTTACTGGTCGCCCGATGGGGCTTTCTTT. Its protein product is CASSYWSPDGAFF.

This clonotype was seen a handful of times. V and J are TRBV7-9 and TRBJ2-7; TRBD2 might be the D (6 bases). The CDR3 runs to 13 residues. Germline CDR1 SEHNR, CDR2 FQNEAQ (reference sequence). Between the trimmed V and J ends, which lost 1 base and 3 bases, there was a span of 7 bases. The CDR3 bases are TGTGCCAGCAGCTTAGGCGGGGACTACGAGCAGTACGTC. Its translation is CASSLGGDYEQYV.

This chain links TRBV10-3 with TRBJ2-7, with D maybe TRBD1 (6 bases). This CDR3 is 14 amino acids long. Germline CDR1 reads ENHRY; CDR2 reads SYGVKD. Trimming took 5 bases from V and 2 from J, leaving 13 bases between them. The CDR3 here is CAISTGTRTYEQYF. The CDR3, as DNA: TGTGCCATCAGTACCGGGACACGGACCTACGAGCAGTACTTC.

This chain uses TRBV20-1 with TRBJ2-7, with a weak D call TRBD2 (6 bases). Per germline, CDR1 DFQATT and CDR2 SNEGSKA (reference sequence). V dropped 3 bases and J dropped 2 bases, with 17 bases sitting between them. The CDR3 contains 15 residues. The CDR3 region has the DNA TGCAGTGCTAGTTCAGGCGGGATACACCCCTACGAGCAGTACTTC. Its protein is CSASSGGIHPYEQYF.

This clonotype turned up a few times. The rearrangement joins TRBV11-3 to TRBJ2-2, with 9 bases aligning to TRBD1. The CDR3 length is 15 residues. In germline, CDR1 is SGHNT, CDR2 YENEEA. V gave up 4 bases and J gave up 6 bases; unmatched junction bases: 6. The CDR3 DNA reads TGTGCCAGCAGCTCGCGGGACAGGGCACCCGGGGAGCTGTTTTTT. Protein sequence: CASSSRDRAPGELFF.

V gene TRBV24-1 combines with J gene TRBJ1-2; TRBD1 matches at 8 bases. The CDR3 contains 14 residues. CDR1 KGHDR and CDR2 SFDVKD come from the germline V gene. The ends lost 4 bases at V and 3 bases at J; junction bases unmatched: 3. CDR3 coding DNA: TGTGCCACCAGTGAAGCAGGGGGCGACTATGGCTACACCTTC. Protein: CATSEAGGDYGYTF.

This clonotype has more than one count but fewer than ten. This chain uses TRBV12-3 or TRBV12-4 with TRBJ1-2; TRBD1 agrees at 8 bases. J was trimmed by 6 bases and V by 5 bases; bases with no gene match: 5. The CDR3 has 13 residues. The CDR3 DNA follows: TGTGCCAGCAGTCCGACAGGGGTTAATGGCTACACCTTC. Its protein is CASSPTGVNGYTF.

This clonotype turned up a few times. The V gene is TRBV14, the J gene TRBJ2-1, with D possibly being TRBD2 (6 bases). The V end lost 4 bases, the J end lost 3 bases, and 16 bases lay between the germline ends. In germline, CDR1 is SGHDN, CDR2 FVKESK. The CDR3 has 16 amino acids. This chain's CDR3 is CASSRTGLQFYNEQFF. CDR3 DNA: TGTGCCAGCAGCCGTACGGGACTTCAATTCTACAATGAGCAGTTCTTC.

This rearrangement joins TRBV12-3 or TRBV12-4 to TRBJ2-1, with 8 positions matching TRBD2. The CDR3 runs 14 residues. Losses at the gene ends were 3 bases for V and 11 bases for J; bases not matched to a gene: 9. DNA for the CDR3: TGTGCCAGCAGTTTTCGGGAGGGATCCCTAAAGCAGTTCTTC. Translating it yields CASSFREGSLKQFF.

This clonotype was counted between two and nine times. The chain has TRBV7-8 and TRBJ2-7; 8 bases fit TRBD1. This CDR3 is built from 14 residues. Per the germline V gene, CDR1 is SGHVS and CDR2 is FQNEAQ. V trimming: 5 bases; J trimming: 3 bases; junction bases outside the gene matches: 6. The CDR3 reads CASSQGGTGYEQYF. CDR3 DNA sequence: TGTGCCAGCAGCCAAGGTGGGACAGGCTACGAGCAGTACTTC.

This clonotype was detected a few times. The gene calls are TRBV19 and TRBJ2-3; D call uncertain. The CDR3 runs 14 residues. Trimming stripped 6 bases from V and 4 bases from J, with 14 bases between. CDR1 LNHDA and CDR2 SQIVND come from the germline V gene (reference sequence). CDR3 region: CASSPRHSADTQYF. CDR3 bases: TGTGCCAGTAGCCCCAGACATAGTGCAGATACGCAGTATTTT.

CDR3 sequence (DNA): TGTGCCAGCAGGAATGGGGGTACCCATTTGAACACTGAAGCTTTCTTT. This codes for CASRNGGTHLNTEAFF. This chain links TRBV6-2 or TRBV6-3 with TRBJ1-1, with a weak D call TRBD1 (5 bases). This CDR3 has 16 amino acids. The V and J ends lost 6 bases and 0 bases respectively, with 17 bases between them. Germline V gives CDR1 MNHEY, CDR2 SVGEGT.

The rearrangement joins TRBV7-7 to TRBJ2-5; D unresolved. The CDR3 runs 13 residues. Trimming removed 1 base at V and 2 bases at J, with 5 bases between. CDR1 and CDR2 from the germline V gene are SSHAT and FNYEAQ (reference sequence). The DNA for the CDR3 is TGTGCCAGCAGCTTAGACAGACAAGAGACCCAGTACTTC. Translating it yields CASSLDRQETQYF.

The rearrangement uses TRBV7-8 and TRBJ2-3, with 8 bases that match TRBD2. J was trimmed by 0 bases and V by 1 base; bases with no gene match: 6. CDR3 length: 17 residues. The germline V gene encodes CDR1 SGHVS and CDR2 FQNEAQ. The CDR3 loop reads CASSLVAGSPSTDTQYF. The DNA of the CDR3 is TGTGCCAGCAGCTTAGTAGCGGGGTCCCCCAGCACAGATACGCAGTATTTT.